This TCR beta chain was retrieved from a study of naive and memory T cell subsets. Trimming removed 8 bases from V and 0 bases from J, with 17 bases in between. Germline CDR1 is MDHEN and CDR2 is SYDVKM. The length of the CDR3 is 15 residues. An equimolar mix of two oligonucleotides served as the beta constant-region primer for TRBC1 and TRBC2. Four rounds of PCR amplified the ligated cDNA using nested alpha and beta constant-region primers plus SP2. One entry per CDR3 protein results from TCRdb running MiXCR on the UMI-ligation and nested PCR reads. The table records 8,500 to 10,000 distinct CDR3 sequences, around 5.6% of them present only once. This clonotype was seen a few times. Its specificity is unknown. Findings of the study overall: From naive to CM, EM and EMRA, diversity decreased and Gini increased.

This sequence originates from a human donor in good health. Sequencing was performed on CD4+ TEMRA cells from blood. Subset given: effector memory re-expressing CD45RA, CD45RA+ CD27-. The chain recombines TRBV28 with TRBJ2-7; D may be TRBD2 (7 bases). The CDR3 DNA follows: TGTGCCAGCCCCCCCCGGGGGGCCTCCTCCTACGAGCAGTACTTC. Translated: CASPPRGASSYEQYF.